Each of the 25 T cell receptor beta chains below was sequenced from the same sample in a study of CD8 T cells in Susac syndrome. Reverse transcription of about 0.45 to 1 ug RNA was carried out with random hexamers. TCRdb itself ran the immunoSEQ multiplex PCR reads through MiXCR, one entry per CDR3 protein. The sample contains around 95,000 distinct CDR3 sequences, about 95% of which appear only once. Sequences were obtained from CD8+ T cells from PBMCs. All receptors derive from a human donor with Susac syndrome.

The CDR3 bases are TGTGCCAGCCACCCCGGGCGGGGGGGCCGAGAGACCCAGTACTTC. Translating gives CASHPGRGGRETQYF. The V gene is TRBV12-3 or TRBV12-4, the J gene TRBJ2-5; the match to TRBD2 covers 9 bases. Trimming took 8 bases from V and 4 from J; bases not matched to a gene: 11. The CDR3 totals 15 residues.

The chain couples TRBV20-1 to TRBJ2-5, with a tentative D call TRBD2 (6 bases). CDR3 length equals 17 residues. V shed 5 bases and J shed 1 base, with 23 bases lying between them. Germline values: CDR1 DFQATT, CDR2 SNEGSKA (reference sequence). CDR3 DNA sequence: TGCAGTGCTTACAACCCCTCCCGGGACTCGTTCCAAGAGACCCAGTACTTC. Its translation: CSAYNPSRDSFQETQYF.

This rearrangement joins TRBV3-1 to TRBJ2-1; D remains ambiguous. The CDR3 consists of 13 residues. Trimming removed 9 bases from V and 8 bases from J, with 17 bases in between. Looked up from germline, CDR1 is LGHDT and CDR2 is YNNKEL (reference sequence). In nucleotides, the CDR3 is TGTGCCAGTTCCGGCCCCAACGGCGATGAGCAGTTCTTC. Its translation is CASSGPNGDEQFF.

The rearrangement uses TRBV11-2 and TRBJ2-1; 11 bases agree with TRBD2. The trim removed 8 bases at V and 4 bases at J, leaving 4 bases unmatched. The germline CDR1 and CDR2 sequences are SGHAT and FQNNGV. This CDR3 is 14 amino acids long. CDR3 sequence: CASGGLAGYNEQFF. CDR3 sequence (DNA): TGTGCCAGCGGAGGACTAGCGGGTTACAATGAGCAGTTCTTC.

The chain couples TRBV15 to TRBJ1-2, with D perhaps matching TRBD1 (5 bases). CDR1 and CDR2 (germline): LNHNV, YYDKDF (reference sequence). Trimming took off 3 bases at V and 4 bases at J, with 12 bases between the two ends. This CDR3 is 14 amino acids long. As DNA, the CDR3 is TGTGCCACCAGCAGTGGGGGACGCAGCTATGGCTACACCTTC. The encoded protein is CATSSGGRSYGYTF. Full variable domain (missing parts from reference TRBV15 and TRBJ1-2): DAMVIQNPRYQVTQFGKPVTLSCSQTLNHNVMYWYQQKSSQAPKLLFHYYDKDFNNEADTPDNFQSRRPNTSFCFLDIRSPGLGDTAMYLCATSSGGRSYGYTFGSGTRLTVV.

The rearrangement links TRBV24-1 to TRBJ2-7; unclear D gene. The CDR3 covers 12 residues. The germline gives CDR1 KGHDR, CDR2 SFDVKD. The V end lost 8 bases, the J end lost 5 bases, and 12 bases lay between the germline ends. This chain's CDR3 is CATTQKINEQYF. The CDR3 DNA reads as TGTGCCACCACGCAGAAAATCAACGAGCAGTACTTC.

The rearrangement uses TRBV29-1 and TRBJ2-3, with TRBD2 matching 7 bases. V was clipped by 0 bases and J by 7 bases; unmatched bases: 7. Germline lookup yields CDR1 SQVTM and CDR2 ANQGSEA. This CDR3 has 14 residues. CDR3 residues: CSVEDEGRAYTQYF. CDR3 bases: TGCAGCGTTGAAGATGAGGGGAGGGCCTATACGCAGTATTTT.

The rearrangement links TRBV3-1 to TRBJ2-1; D perhaps matches TRBD1 (6 bases). CDR3 length equals 17 residues. Germline V gives CDR1 LGHDT, CDR2 YNNKEL (reference sequence). Trimming cost V 1 base and J 2 bases, with 15 bases left between them. CDR3 sequence: CASSQALDRRTYNEQFF. CDR3 DNA: TGTGCCAGCAGCCAAGCCCTTGACAGGAGGACCTACAATGAGCAGTTCTTC.

The chain links TRBV6-6 to TRBJ1-1; 7 positions match TRBD1. The CDR3 runs to 12 residues. From germline, CDR1 is MNHNY and CDR2 SVGAGI (reference sequence). V shed 2 bases, J shed 11 bases, and the junction held 5 bases outside the gene matches. CDR3 bases: TGTGCCAGCAGTTACGAGGGGGCGCTGGCTTTCTTT. It specifies CASSYEGALAFF.

The chain joins TRBV6-5 to TRBJ2-3; D call uncertain. The germline V gene has CDR1 MNHEY and CDR2 SVGAGI. The CDR3 totals 17 residues. V was pared by 2 bases and J by 1 base, with 16 bases between. The CDR3 loop reads CASSYPGLDLGTDTQYF. CDR3 nucleotides: TGTGCCAGCAGTTACCCGGGCCTGGATCTTGGCACAGATACGCAGTATTTT.

The V call is TRBV6-4, the J call TRBJ2-1, with 11 bases aligning to TRBD2. J gave up 7 bases and V 6 bases, and 11 bases lay outside the gene matches. Per germline, CDR1 MRHNA and CDR2 SNTAGT. This CDR3 is 16 amino acids long. CDR3 residues: CASSLLAGAAGNEQFF. The CDR3 DNA follows: TGTGCCAGCAGCCTACTAGCGGGAGCAGCTGGGAATGAGCAGTTCTTC.

The J gene is TRBJ2-3, the V gene TRBV6-6; no clear D. CDR3 length: 15 amino acids. Germline CDR1 MNHNY, CDR2 SVGAGI (reference sequence). V lost 2 bases, J lost 7 bases, and 16 bases lay in between. The CDR3 sequence: CASSYVQAPAHTQYF. CDR3 coding DNA: TGTGCCAGCAGTTACGTGCAGGCCCCAGCCCATACGCAGTATTTT.

J is TRBJ2-7 and V is TRBV20-1; D not certain. The CDR3 is 11 residues long. Trimming removed 4 bases from V and 3 bases from J, with 7 bases in between. Germline CDR1 reads DFQATT; CDR2 reads SNEGSKA (reference sequence). This CDR3 is CSAMGYYEQYF. The CDR3 DNA reads TGCAGTGCTATGGGATACTACGAGCAGTACTTC.

Notes on this clonotype: The junction and the germline gene differ at one end; a read error may be behind it. The chain links TRBV3-1 to TRBJ1-1, with D possibly TRBD1 on 6 matching bases. This CDR3 spans 16 amino acids. Germline V gene sequence: CDR1 LGHDT, CDR2 YNNKEL (reference sequence). The CDR3 sequence: CASSQDFGGRDTEVFF. The CDR3 DNA reads TGTGCCAGCAGCCAAGATTTTGGGGGAAGGGACACTGAAGTTTTCTTT.

V usage is TRBV4-2 and J usage is TRBJ2-7; 7 nucleotides agree with TRBD2. Germline V gene lookup returns CDR1 LGHNA and CDR2 YNFKEQ. V shed 0 bases and J 0 bases; nucleotides not matched to a gene: 2. The CDR3 length is 15 residues. The CDR3 protein is CASSQEGGDSYEQYF. The CDR3 region has the DNA TGTGCCAGCAGCCAAGAGGGAGGGGACTCCTACGAGCAGTACTTC.

The V and J genes are TRBV7-9 and TRBJ1-4; TRBD1 agrees at 9 bases. Looked up from germline, CDR1 is SEHNR and CDR2 is FQNEAQ (reference sequence). The V and J ends lost 5 bases and 6 bases, in that order; junction bases with no gene match: 7. There are 15 residues in the CDR3. The CDR3 coding sequence is TGTGCCAGCAGCCTATTACAGGGGGCGGATGAAAAACTGTTTTTT. Amino acid sequence: CASSLLQGADEKLFF.

The J gene is TRBJ1-1, the V gene TRBV7-9, with 7 nucleotides matching TRBD1. V lost 4 bases, J lost 3 bases, and 8 bases stayed unmatched. CDR3 length: 15 residues. The germline gives CDR1 SEHNR, CDR2 FQNEAQ (reference sequence). CDR3 in amino acids: CASSSRQGEDTEAFF. The CDR3 region has the DNA TGTGCCAGCAGCTCGCGACAGGGAGAGGACACTGAAGCTTTCTTT.

The V gene is TRBV24-1, the J gene TRBJ2-6; D unclear. This CDR3 region has 13 residues. Germline lookup yields CDR1 KGHDR and CDR2 SFDVKD. Trimming removed 8 bases from V and 0 bases from J, with 4 bases in between. This chain's CDR3 is CATTVSGANVLTF. The CDR3 DNA reads TGTGCCACCACCGTCTCTGGGGCCAACGTCCTGACTTTC.

The rearrangement uses TRBV24-1 and TRBJ2-3, with no clear D. This CDR3 is 11 amino acids long. Germline lookup yields CDR1 KGHDR and CDR2 SFDVKD. V was trimmed by 5 bases and J by 5 bases, leaving 4 bases between them. The CDR3 here is CATSVRDTQYF. DNA of the CDR3: TGTGCCACCAGTGTGAGAGATACGCAGTATTTT.

The chain carries TRBV6-5 and TRBJ1-6; 8 bases agree with TRBD1. Trimming at V came to 5 bases and at J to 10 bases, leaving 4 bases not matched to a gene. The CDR3 runs to 13 residues. CDR1 and CDR2 (germline): MNHEY, SVGAGI. CDR3 loop: CASSGQGMSPLHF. The CDR3 coding sequence is TGTGCCAGCAGTGGACAGGGAATGTCACCCCTCCACTTT.

The V and J genes are TRBV14 and TRBJ2-7; either TRBD1 or TRBD2 may fit D (5 bases each). V shed 4 bases and J shed 3 bases, with 19 bases lying between them. This CDR3 spans 16 amino acids. Germline values: CDR1 SGHDN, CDR2 FVKESK. The DNA for the CDR3 is TGTGCCAGCAGCCCCGAGTTGGGGGAGACGGGCTACGAGCAGTACTTC. It yields the protein CASSPELGETGYEQYF.

V gene TRBV9 combines with J gene TRBJ2-3, with 9 bases matching TRBD2. The CDR3 is made up of 15 amino acids. The V segment lost 3 bases and the J segment 6 bases; nucleotides outside the gene matches: 8. Germline V lookup: CDR1 SGDLS, CDR2 YYNGEE. This CDR3 reads CASSDGGGAQDTQYF. In DNA form, the CDR3 reads TGTGCCAGCAGCGACGGCGGGGGGGCCCAGGATACGCAGTATTTT.

The rearrangement uses TRBV18 and TRBJ2-5; D possibly corresponds to TRBD1 (5 bases). Germline V gene data show CDR1 as KGHSH and CDR2 as LQKENI. V lost 5 bases and J lost 0, with 7 bases in between. The CDR3 runs 13 residues. CDR3 sequence reads: CASSNRNQETQYF. DNA of the CDR3: TGTGCCAGCTCAAACAGGAACCAAGAGACCCAGTACTTC.

The rearrangement joins TRBV29-1 to TRBJ2-7, with 7 positions matching TRBD2. Germline V lookup: CDR1 SQVTM, CDR2 ANQGSEA. With V trimmed by 6 bases and J by 3 bases, 8 bases remained unmatched. The length of the CDR3 is 13 residues. The CDR3 protein is CSVEGPGGYEQYF. The DNA for the CDR3 is TGCAGCGTCGAGGGTCCGGGAGGCTACGAGCAGTACTTC.

The chain has TRBV29-1 and TRBJ2-5; TRBD2 aligns across 7 bases. V gave up 6 bases and J gave up 1 base; unmatched junction bases: 5. The CDR3 consists of 13 residues. Germline-derived CDR1 and CDR2 are SQVTM and ANQGSEA. CDR3 in DNA: TGCAGCGTAGACCTAGCGGCCCAAGAGACCCAGTACTTC. This sequence encodes CSVDLAAQETQYF.